One sample yielded the 6 T cell receptor beta chains listed below, sequenced in a study of blood T cell repertoires in COVID-19. This table comes from immunoSEQ multiplex PCR, and its TCRdb copy is limited to in-frame clones, with some not included. This sample yields 200,000 to 250,000 clones, of which 70% to 85% are seen a single time; about 2% belongs to the top ten. Sequencing was done on a sample of peripheral blood. The receptors derive from a woman at least 80 years old with acute or convalescent COVID-19.

The chain is built from TRBV10-3 and TRBJ1-1, with D unclear. The CDR3 runs to 14 residues. Germline assignment: CDR1 ENHRY and CDR2 SYGVKD. With 4 bases removed from V and 4 bases from J, the gap between germline ends came to 13 bases. The CDR3 region is CAISGGGSTTEAFF. The CDR3 bases are TGTGCCATCAGTGGGGGAGGGTCGACCACTGAAGCTTTCTTT.

V and J are TRBV11-2 and TRBJ1-6; maybe TRBD1 (5 bases). From germline, CDR1 is SGHAT and CDR2 FQNNGV. Trimming shortened V by 7 bases and J by 7 bases, and 17 bases separated the two germline ends. The CDR3 runs to 15 residues. In nucleotides, the CDR3 is TGTGCCAGCAACCGCCCCGGGGGTCACAATTCACCCCTCCACTTT. It yields the protein CASNRPGGHNSPLHF.

The V and J genes are TRBV5-6 and TRBJ1-1; tentatively, D is TRBD1 (6 bases). CDR3 length: 15 residues. Germline CDR1 and CDR2: SGHDT and YYEEEE. The V gene lost 5 bases and the J gene lost 1 base, with 15 bases spanning the gap. In nucleotides, the CDR3 is TGTGCCAGCAGTCAGTCAGGGGAATGGAACACTGAAGCTTTCTTT. The encoded protein is CASSQSGEWNTEAFF. The whole variable domain, remainder taken from reference TRBV5-6 and TRBJ1-1, is DAGVTQSPTHLIKTRGQQVTLRCSPKSGHDTVSWYQQALGQGPQFIFQYYEEEERQRGNFPDRFSGHQFPNYSSELNVNALLLGDSALYLCASSQSGEWNTEAFFGQGTRLTVV.

The chain has TRBV11-2 and TRBJ2-7, with 7 bases that match TRBD1. The CDR3 is made up of 15 amino acids. Germline V gene data show CDR1 as SGHAT and CDR2 as FQNNGV. V shed 5 bases, J shed 4 bases, and the junction held 11 bases outside the gene matches. In DNA form, the CDR3 reads TGTGCCAGCAGCCTAGGGGACAGTTCCAGGTACGAGCAGTACTTC. Its protein product is CASSLGDSSRYEQYF. The full variable domain, with the rest looked up from reference TRBV11-2 and TRBJ2-7, is EAGVAQSPRYKIIEKRQSVAFWCNPISGHATLYWYQQILGQGPKLLIQFQNNGVVDDSQLPKDRFSAERLKGVDSTLKIQPAKLEDSAVYLCASSLGDSSRYEQYFGPGTRLTVT.

CDR3: CASSPPGEYQETQYF. The CDR3 bases are TGTGCCAGCAGCCCTCCAGGGGAGTACCAAGAGACCCAGTACTTC. The J gene is TRBJ2-5, the V gene TRBV9; TRBD1 is a possible D gene (6 bases). V was clipped by 4 bases and J by 0 bases, with 13 bases between them. Germline V gene data show CDR1 as SGDLS and CDR2 as YYNGEE. CDR3 length equals 15 residues.

The V call is TRBV18, the J call TRBJ1-1, with 10 bases matching TRBD1. The junction had 10 bases not matched to a gene; V was cut back by 4 bases and J by 11 bases. The CDR3 sequence is 14 residues long. CDR1 is KGHSH, CDR2 LQKENI, per germline. The CDR3 DNA is TGTGCCAGCTCACAAATTCCGGGACAGGGGATGGCTTTCTTT. This gives the protein CASSQIPGQGMAFF.